This T cell receptor beta chain was retrieved from a study of identical twins. Study-level points and caveats: It was out-of-frame TCR alpha sharing in monozygotic twins that models underestimated. Where beta out-of-frame sequences were concerned, excess twin sharing was weaker.

Every sampled donor was Caucasian and healthy. Through template switching, a universal primer site was introduced, and the cDNA contained unique molecular identifiers. TCRdb called the 5' RACE reads again in MiXCR, with one record for every CDR3 protein. The sample includes 570,000 or so distinct CDR3 sequences, 7.5% to 10% of them seen just once. Points on this clonotype: As yet, its antigen is unknown.

The sample also formed part of further work on yellow fever vaccine responses in identical twins.

Sequencing input: PBMCs. The source of this sequence is a young woman in good health.

CDR3 sequence: CATSVKQVPYEQYF. The DNA for the CDR3 is TGTGCCACCAGCGTAAAACAGGTGCCCTACGAGCAGTACTTC. J is TRBJ2-7 and V is TRBV15; a weak D match, TRBD1 (5 bases). The germline V gene encodes CDR1 LNHNV and CDR2 YYDKDF (reference sequence). V lost 5 bases to trimming and J lost 2 bases, with 13 bases between them. CDR3 length equals 14 residues.